What follows describes a single TCR beta chain. Antigen specificity is unknown. The data were taken from a study of cytomegalovirus exposure and HLA in healthy donors. Study results and limitations: Generally TCR sequences proved uncommon, though certain public TCRs appeared in numerous donors. TCR beta chains numbering approximately 150 were designated cytomegalovirus-associated. Among immune exposure information, only CMV serostatus was available. Previously analyzed data showed that most TCR beta V segments were productive at a frequency of about 87% or about 30%.

PCR used 60 Vbeta primers and 13 Jbeta primers. Method: immunoSEQ multiplex PCR; TCRdb's copy keeps in-frame clones and lacks some. The sample carries 150,000 or so clones, 65% to 85% recorded once. Germline V gene sequence: CDR1 MGHRA, CDR2 YSYEKL. This CDR3 region has 15 residues. With 3 bases clipped from V and 5 bases from J, the junction kept 4 bases outside the gene matches. The sequenced sample was PBMCs. This chain uses TRBV4-1 with TRBJ1-5; 10 bases fit TRBD1. The receptor's source is a woman in her 40s in good health and CMV-seropositive. This chain's CDR3 is CASSQAGTGDQPQHF. CDR3 coding DNA: TGCGCCAGCAGCCAGGCCGGGACAGGGGATCAGCCCCAGCATTTT.